The 10 T cell receptor beta chains reported below all come from one sample, sequenced in a study of blood T cell repertoires in COVID-19. The table came from immunoSEQ multiplex PCR; TCRdb's copy has only in-frame clones and leaves some out. This sample has about 310,000 clones, with roughly 88% found just once. The sequencing input was PBMCs or T cells enriched from blood (not recorded which). All receptors come from a man aged 30-40 years who had recovered from COVID-19.

This clone was seen a handful of times. The chain joins TRBV7-9 to TRBJ2-7, with a tentative D call TRBD2 (6 bases). The CDR3 has 12 amino acids. V was shortened by 4 bases and J by 7 bases, with 11 bases between the two germline ends. Germline loops: CDR1 SEHNR, CDR2 FQNEAQ (reference sequence). The CDR3: CASSSGGEEQYF. Written as DNA, the CDR3 is TGTGCCAGCAGCTCAGGAGGGGAAGAGCAGTACTTC.

The gene calls are TRBV7-8 and TRBJ1-6; no clear D. From germline, CDR1 is SGHVS and CDR2 FQNEAQ. The CDR3 is 17 residues long. V lost 5 bases and J 0 bases, leaving 14 bases between the germline ends. The CDR3 loop is CASSPRPESSYNSPLHF. For the CDR3, the DNA is TGTGCCAGCAGCCCCCGGCCGGAGAGCTCCTATAATTCACCCCTCCACTTT.

The rearrangement uses TRBV3-1 (or the pseudogene TRBV3-2) and TRBJ2-1; the match to TRBD2 covers 7 bases. Germline assignment: CDR1 LGHDT and CDR2 YNNKEL (reference sequence). After removal of 1 base from V and 2 bases from J, the junction contained 5 bases not matched to a gene. The CDR3 spans 16 residues. The CDR3 DNA sequence: TGTGCCAGCAGCCAAGGGGGTAGCGGGCCCTACAATGAGCAGTTCTTC. Residues: CASSQGGSGPYNEQFF.

The chain couples TRBV2 to TRBJ1-2; unclear D gene. The CDR3 loop spans 10 amino acids. Looked up from germline, CDR1 is SNHLY and CDR2 is FYNNEI. Trimming cost V 8 bases and J 8 bases, with 9 bases left between them. Written as DNA, the CDR3 is TGTGCCAGCCTAGTCCCGGGCTACACCTTC. It codes for CASLVPGYTF.

V usage is TRBV2 and J usage is TRBJ1-5, with D possibly matching TRBD1 (5 bases). Germline V gene data show CDR1 as SNHLY and CDR2 as FYNNEI. Trimming took 8 bases from V and 1 from J, leaving 9 bases between them. The CDR3 sequence is 13 residues long. Here the CDR3 DNA reads TGTGCCAGCTCGACAGAGAGCAATCAGCCCCAGCATTTT. Translation: CASSTESNQPQHF.

The chain employs TRBV5-8 and TRBJ1-5; no reliable D call. The CDR3 sequence is 15 residues long. CDR1 SGHTS and CDR2 YDEGEE come from the germline V gene. V lost 1 base, J lost 7 bases, and 15 bases lay in between. The DNA for the CDR3 is TGTGCCAGCAGCTTGTTGGCCCCCCCGGGACAGCCCCAGCATTTT. Its translation: CASSLLAPPGQPQHF.

J is TRBJ2-3 and V is TRBV7-9; 11 bases are a match to TRBD2. Per germline, CDR1 SEHNR and CDR2 FQNEAQ (reference sequence). The CDR3 sequence is 19 residues long. V shed 2 bases and J 1 base; nucleotides not matched to a gene: 11. This chain's CDR3 is CASSLTQTILAGGTDTQYF. Written as DNA, the CDR3 is TGTGCCAGCAGCTTAACCCAAACGATACTAGCGGGGGGCACAGATACGCAGTATTTT. The complete variable domain, with remaining parts taken from reference TRBV7-9 and TRBJ2-3, reads DTGVSQNPRHKITKRGQNVTFRCDPISEHNRLYWYRQTLGQGPEFLTYFQNEAQLEKSRLLSDRFSAERPKGSFSTLEIQRTEQGDSAMYLCASSLTQTILAGGTDTQYFGPGTRLTVL.

This clone was recorded only once. V usage is TRBV30 and J usage is TRBJ1-5; weak D call: TRBD1 (5 bases). Germline V gene data show CDR1 as GTSNPN and CDR2 as SVGIG (reference sequence). V lost 5 bases, J lost 3 bases, and 17 bases lay in between. This CDR3 comprises 15 residues. This CDR3 reads CAWAGGKGLNQPQHF. The CDR3 coding sequence is TGTGCCTGGGCGGGGGGGAAAGGCCTCAATCAGCCCCAGCATTTT.

The chain links TRBV4-1 to TRBJ2-7; D might be TRBD2 (6 bases). Per germline, CDR1 MGHRA and CDR2 YSYEKL. V lost 3 bases to trimming and J lost 6 bases, with 12 bases between them. The CDR3 extends over 13 amino acids. The CDR3 loop reads CASSQMGRGEQYF. CDR3 coding DNA: TGCGCCAGCAGCCAGATGGGGCGGGGCGAGCAGTACTTC.

CDR3 sequence (DNA): TGTGCCAGCTCATCAGGGACAGGGGGCTCTGGAAACACCATATATTTT. This codes for CASSSGTGGSGNTIYF. This chain connects TRBV18 to TRBJ1-3; 11 bases fit TRBD1. The trim removed 5 bases at V and 0 bases at J, leaving 3 bases unmatched. The CDR3 covers 16 residues. Germline lookup yields CDR1 KGHSH and CDR2 LQKENI.